This T cell receptor (beta chain) was sequenced for a study of T cells in Graves' hyperthyroidism and ophthalmopathy. It was RNA transcripts that yielded the amplified TCR beta CDR3 regions. During a first-round RT-PCR of the TCR CDR3, the HTBI primer set was used. TCRdb itself ran the multiplex PCR reads through MiXCR, one entry per CDR3 protein. The repertoire holds approximately 870,000 distinct CDR3 sequences, with roughly 37% as singletons. CDR3 length: 16 amino acids. Germline CDR1 and CDR2: SGHKS and YYEKEE (reference sequence). As to this clonotype: Its ends do not fully match the called genes, so a read error is possible.

The chain links TRBV5-5 to TRBJ2-7; 11 bases are shared with TRBD1. Sequencing used blood. The clonotype originates from a young man with Graves' hyperthyroidism. CDR3: CASAGQGAGGLYEQYF. CDR3 in DNA: TGCGCCAGCGCTGGACAGGGGGCGGGTGGCCTATACGAGCAGTACTTC.